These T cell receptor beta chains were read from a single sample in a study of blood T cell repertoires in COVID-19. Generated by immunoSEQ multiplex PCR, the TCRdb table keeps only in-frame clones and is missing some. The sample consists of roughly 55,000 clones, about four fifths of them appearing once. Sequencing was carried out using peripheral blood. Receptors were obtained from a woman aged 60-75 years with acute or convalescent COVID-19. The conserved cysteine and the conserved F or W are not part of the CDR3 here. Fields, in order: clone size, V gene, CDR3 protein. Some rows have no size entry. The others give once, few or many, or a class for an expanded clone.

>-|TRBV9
ASSGSDRFTEAF
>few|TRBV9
ASSVEAGNSPLH
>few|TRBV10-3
AISTGNTEAF
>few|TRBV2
ASMRSHNNQPQH
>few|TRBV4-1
ASSAGGGGTPLH
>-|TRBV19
ASSNRDTEAF
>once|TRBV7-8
ASSYGSKVYEQY
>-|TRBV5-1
ASSPGGTGETQY
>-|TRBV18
ASSPRSLPNEKLF
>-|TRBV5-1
ASSLRLASYNEQF
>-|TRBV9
ASSPTRRGPTDTQY
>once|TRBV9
ASSATSGTTETQY
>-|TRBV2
ASSEQVPPGEKLF
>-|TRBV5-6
ASSLGADGEQF
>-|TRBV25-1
ASSAGQGYNSPLH
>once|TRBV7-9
ASSPRWGSPSAETQY
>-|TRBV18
ASSELAGGWETQY
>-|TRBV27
ASAIGTGGNQPQH
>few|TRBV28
ASRDRGSVYGYT
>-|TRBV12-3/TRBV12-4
ASSGDWNTEAF
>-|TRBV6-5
ASSLGWGPLWF
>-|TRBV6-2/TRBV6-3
ASSDTGRGVGEAF
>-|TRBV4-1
ASSHLLRLAGGHEQY
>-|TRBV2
ASSEDIGTGNGELF
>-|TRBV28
ASSPWTDKETQY
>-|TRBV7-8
ASSLIGDQPQH
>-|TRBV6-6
ASSYQGWQPQH
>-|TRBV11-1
ASSFAGGANEKLF
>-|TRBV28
ATRTGGATEAF
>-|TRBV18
ASSPNLFYEQY
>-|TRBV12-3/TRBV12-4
ASSLPVPDTQY
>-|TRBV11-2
ASSLSFASSDTQY
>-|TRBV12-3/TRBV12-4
ASYSMRDYGYT
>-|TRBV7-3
ASSTDRGEKLF
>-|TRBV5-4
ASSTPRGSETQY
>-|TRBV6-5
ASRSFGGSNQPQH
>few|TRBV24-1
ATSLSGTYEQY
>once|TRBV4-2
ASSHLNSGPDRKLF
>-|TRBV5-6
ASSLQFPSGPSTDTQY
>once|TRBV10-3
ATSTSGGNNEQF
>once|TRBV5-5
ASSWTPLQGEAF
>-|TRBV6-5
ASSRLDMNTEAF
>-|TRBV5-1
ASSGALGGTGELF
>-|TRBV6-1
ASSGRDRGLGFYGYT
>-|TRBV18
ASSPLGAGLNTEAF
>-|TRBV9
ASSVYSGVVGNEQF
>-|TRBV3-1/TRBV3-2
ASSRQDAYNSPLH
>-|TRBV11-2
ASSAFTGGTEAF
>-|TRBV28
ASKAGDGGRANYGYT
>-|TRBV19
ASSTGQGGTNEQF